This T cell receptor beta chain was identified during a study of blood T cells in healthy people across ages (dated by TCRdb to between 2014 and 2017). In the study overall: In model experiments, roughly one uniquely barcoded TCR beta cDNA molecule per two T cells was captured by template switching. The study analyzed two additional independent replicas of 1 million unique cDNA reads from the same blood draw for two donors, one aged 18 to 30 and one aged 80 or older. To track age-related changes in TCR beta repertoire diversity, the study relied on deep sequencing normalized with unique cDNA molecular identifiers. The donors were divided into four age groups: young (average around 16 years), middle-aged (almost 40), aged (about 61) and long-lived (82). To avoid experimental bias, donors of different ages were distributed randomly across sequencing lanes.

Receptor amplification or capture employed 5' RACE. TCRdb records Illumina HiSeq 2500 as the sequencer. A second PCR of 7 to 11 cycles was run with a J-beta primer mix and a sample-barcoded 5' primer. A template-switch 5' adaptor carrying 12 random nucleotides introduced a unique molecular identifier onto each TCR beta cDNA molecule. Each sample yielded at least 3 million CDR3-containing paired-end reads. The Mint cDNA synthesis kit, primed by a TRBC-specific oligonucleotide, was used to synthesize first-strand cDNA from all RNA. After uracil-DNA glycosylase treatment, a first 18-cycle PCR used universal primers M1SS and BC2_uni_R on all cDNA. In the source study's methods: For normalization, 1 million high-quality reads were randomly selected from each sample, with every read carrying a distinct molecular identifier. Instead of being binned into consensus sequences, reads that shared molecular identifiers were thrown out. MiTCR, run with a Q25 quality threshold and the strictest error-elimination algorithm, handled CDR3 identification, clonotype clustering and error correction. A nonparametric unseen species model with Euler transformation was used to estimate a lower bound on total TCR beta diversity. The public sequencing data were trimmed at Q25 with fastp and processed into clonotypes with MiXCR by TCRdb, which kept only in-frame beta chains. One record per CDR3 amino acid sequence lists the most common genes and DNA. The V and J calls, along with clone size, are taken from TCRdb and not from the paper's own processing. For this sample there are under 2,000,000 distinct CDR3 sequences; 49% appear just once. Clones ranked in the top ten supply 2.1% of the sample.

Donors were 39 systemically healthy Caucasian individuals from Russia aged roughly 6 to 90 years. Each donor gave roughly 11 milliliters of peripheral blood, drawn into EDTA-treated Vacutainer tubes. Ficoll-Paque density-gradient centrifugation was used to isolate PBMCs, with at least 6 million obtained per sample. Total RNA was extracted from PBMCs with Trizol reagent, with at least 5 micrograms obtained per sample. Naive CD45RAhigh/CD27high T cell percentages were measured by flow cytometry on a PBMC aliquot from every donor. General study outcomes and caveats: Compared with the aged group, the long-lived group had more naive CD4+ T cells, fewer expanded clones and increased TCR diversity, a pattern suggesting age selection. There was a strong correlation between observed TCR beta diversity and the percentage of naive T cells measured by flow cytometry. As age increased, observed TCR beta diversity per million T cells dropped in a roughly linear way, and a significant reduction was already evident by age 40. Total diversity estimates from one million sequenced T cells were considered lower bounds and underestimates. Donor CMV infection status was unknown, potentially confounding age-related changes in expanded clonotypes. Since profiling was done on bulk unsorted PBMCs, naive and antigen-experienced compartments could not be conclusively compared.

About this clonotype: Its antigen is not yet known. No base-level quality is on record; no much larger clone is a single base apart.

The TCR was taken from a woman in her 40s in good health. The sample taken for sequencing was blood.

The nucleotide sequence is TGCAGTGCTAGAGATAGGACTAGCGGCAATGAGCAGTTCTTC. It is translated as CSARDRTSGNEQFF. The chain is encoded by TRBV20-1 joined to TRBJ2-1; TRBD2 lines up with 10 middle nucleotides. Taken from the germline V gene (reference sequence), the CDR1 and CDR2 loops are DFQATT and SNEGSKA. Inclusive of the bounding cysteine and phenylalanine, the CDR3 is 14 residues long. Of all the DNA, just the CDR3 is kept, 42 bases in frame from base 1. V ends up 0 bases short and J 6 bases short, with an unmatched junction base count of 2.